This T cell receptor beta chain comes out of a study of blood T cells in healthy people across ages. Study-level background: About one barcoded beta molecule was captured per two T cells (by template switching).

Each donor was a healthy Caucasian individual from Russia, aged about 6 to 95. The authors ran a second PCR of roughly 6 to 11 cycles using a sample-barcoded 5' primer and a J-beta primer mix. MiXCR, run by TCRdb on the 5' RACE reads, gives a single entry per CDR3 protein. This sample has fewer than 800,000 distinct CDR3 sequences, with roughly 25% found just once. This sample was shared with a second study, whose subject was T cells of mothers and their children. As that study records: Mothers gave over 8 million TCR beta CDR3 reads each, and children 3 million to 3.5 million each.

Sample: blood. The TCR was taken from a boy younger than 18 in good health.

CDR3 sequence (DNA): TGCAGCTTCCTGGGGGACTACCAAGAGACCCAGTACTTC. Its translation: CSFLGDYQETQYF. The gene calls are TRBV29-1 and TRBJ2-5, with a weak D call TRBD2 (6 bases). From germline, CDR1 is SQVTM and CDR2 ANQGSEA. With 8 bases removed from V and 0 bases from J, the gap between germline ends came to 13 bases. The CDR3 sequence is 13 residues long. Using reference TRBV29-1 and TRBJ2-5 for the parts outside the CDR3, the full variable domain is SAVISQKPSRDICQRGTSLTIQCQVDSQVTMMFWYRQQPGQSLTLIATANQGSEATYESGFVIDKFPISRPNLTFSTLTVSNMSPEDSSIYLCSFLGDYQETQYFGPGTRLLVL.